This TCR beta chain was identified during a study of blood T cell repertoires in COVID-19. Repertoires were generated with immunoSEQ multiplex PCR, while TCRdb's copy carries only in-frame clones and drops some. Among 150,000 to 250,000 clones listed, around four fifths were seen once. V trimming: 2 bases; J trimming: 3 bases; junction bases outside the gene matches: 7. CDR1 KGHSH and CDR2 LQKENI come from the germline V gene. The length of the CDR3 is 16 residues. The chain carries TRBV18 and TRBJ2-3; the match to TRBD1 covers 8 bases. The TCR sequence derives from a human donor with acute or convalescent COVID-19. The donor label of this sample is uncertain. The sample was peripheral blood. CDR3 DNA: TGTGCCAGCTCACCAGAAACAGGGGGAGGAACAGATACGCAGTATTTT. It specifies CASSPETGGGTDTQYF.